What follows are 23 T cell receptor beta chains derived from one specimen sequenced in a study of blood T cell repertoires in COVID-19. Clones were sequenced by immunoSEQ multiplex PCR, and TCRdb holds only the in-frame ones, with some missing. The table has roughly 260,000 clones, 85% to 90% seen once; the top ten hold over 3.5%. The sequenced sample consisted of peripheral blood. The receptors come from a woman between 40 and 55 years old with acute or convalescent COVID-19.

The gene calls are TRBV12-3 or TRBV12-4 and TRBJ2-5, with D unclear. This CDR3 is 13 amino acids long. Deletions cut 3 bases from V and 5 bases from J, with 10 bases between. This CDR3 reads CASSFNSHETQYF. CDR3 nucleotides: TGTGCCAGCAGTTTTAACAGTCACGAGACCCAGTACTTC.

This sequence joins TRBV6-5 and TRBJ1-2; D is possibly TRBD1 (6 bases). The V gene lost 6 bases and the J gene lost 4 bases, with 9 bases spanning the gap. There are 12 residues in the CDR3. The germline V gene has CDR1 MNHEY and CDR2 SVGAGI. CDR3 bases: TGTGCCAGCAGGGACAGCCTCTATGGCTACACCTTC. This translates into CASRDSLYGYTF.

This clone was seen only a few times. This sequence joins TRBV27 and TRBJ1-2, with TRBD1 as a possible D gene (5 bases). The CDR3 has 16 residues. Germline CDR1 and CDR2: MNHEY and SMNVEV (reference sequence). Trimming pared 0 bases from V and 8 bases from J, leaving 19 bases between. The CDR3 loop is CASSLSTGHAPRGYTF. The DNA for the CDR3 is TGTGCCAGCAGTTTATCTACAGGACATGCCCCGAGAGGCTACACCTTC.

This clone was detected only once. V is TRBV11-2 and J is TRBJ2-7; D possibly corresponds to TRBD1 (5 bases). The germline V gene encodes CDR1 SGHAT and CDR2 FQNNGV. V was trimmed by 1 base and J by 6 bases, leaving 19 bases between them. This CDR3 region has 16 residues. The CDR3 DNA follows: TGTGCCAGCAGCTTAGGTCCAGGGCTCGGGCGTGGCGAGCAGTACGTC. Translated, it gives CASSLGPGLGRGEQYV.

The V call is TRBV7-8, the J call TRBJ2-2; 14 bases line up with TRBD2. Germline V gene data show CDR1 as SGHVS and CDR2 as FQNEAQ. V lost 3 bases, J lost 6 bases, and 6 bases stayed unmatched. The CDR3 totals 17 residues. The CDR3 loop is CASSFPRLAGGPGELFF. CDR3 DNA sequence: TGTGCCAGCAGCTTCCCAAGACTAGCGGGGGGGCCCGGGGAGCTGTTTTTT. Full variable domain (remainder filled in from reference TRBV7-8 and TRBJ2-2): GAGVSQSPRYKVAKRGQDVALRCDPISGHVSLFWYQQALGQGPEFLTYFQNEAQLDKSGLPSDRFFAERPEGSVSTLKIQRTQQEDSAVYLCASSFPRLAGGPGELFFGEGSRLTVL.

Only one count was recorded for this clone. The V call is TRBV11-3, the J call TRBJ1-1; 7 bases line up with TRBD1. V lost 5 bases and J lost 0; bases outside the gene matches: 6. The CDR3 has 15 residues. CDR1 and CDR2 (germline): SGHNT, YENEEA. The CDR3, as DNA: TGTGCCAGCAGCCCGTCGGGACAGATGAACACTGAAGCTTTCTTT. The encoded protein is CASSPSGQMNTEAFF. Full variable domain (remainder filled in from reference TRBV11-3 and TRBJ1-1): EAGVVQSPRYKIIEKKQPVAFWCNPISGHNTLYWYLQNLGQGPELLIRYENEEAVDDSQLPKDRFSAERLKGVDSTLKIQPAELGDSAVYLCASSPSGQMNTEAFFGQGTRLTVV.

This clone was picked up a small number of times. V is TRBV11-2 and J is TRBJ2-5, with D perhaps matching TRBD2 (5 bases). The CDR3 spans 13 residues. The germline V gene has CDR1 SGHAT and CDR2 FQNNGV. The V end was cut by 6 bases, the J end by 5 bases, with 13 bases between. The DNA for the CDR3 is TGTGCCAGCAGTCGAAATCCGGGGGAGACCCAGTACTTC. It encodes CASSRNPGETQYF.

The chain links TRBV6-5 to TRBJ1-1; D is unclear. The CDR3 has 15 residues. CDR1 is MNHEY, CDR2 SVGAGI, per germline. With 3 bases removed from V and 4 bases from J, the gap between germline ends came to 15 bases. This chain's CDR3 is CASSYLAHEGTEAFF. CDR3 coding DNA: TGTGCCAGCAGTTATCTGGCTCACGAGGGCACTGAAGCTTTCTTT.

This chain joins TRBV6-5 and TRBJ1-2; unclear D gene. With 0 bases removed from V and 4 bases from J, the gap between germline ends came to 9 bases. Germline V gene sequence: CDR1 MNHEY, CDR2 SVGAGI. There are 14 residues in the CDR3. The CDR3 DNA follows: TGTGCCAGCAGTTACTCAAACCGGGGCTATGGCTACACCTTC. Protein product: CASSYSNRGYGYTF.

This rearrangement joins TRBV5-1 to TRBJ2-3; 11 bases map to TRBD2. The trim removed 3 bases at V and 3 bases at J, leaving 9 bases unmatched. CDR3 length: 17 amino acids. Germline V gene sequence: CDR1 SGHRS, CDR2 YFSETQ. CDR3 in DNA: TGCGCCAGCAGCTCCGGGACTAGCGGACTAGCGACAGATACGCAGTATTTT. Translation: CASSSGTSGLATDTQYF.

The V and J genes are TRBV11-2 and TRBJ2-5; 7 positions agree with TRBD1. The germline V gene encodes CDR1 SGHAT and CDR2 FQNNGV. J gave up 4 bases and V 2 bases, and 16 bases lay outside the gene matches. The CDR3 totals 18 residues. CDR3 residues: CASSLRGPGQSVRETQYF. The CDR3 DNA reads TGTGCCAGCAGCTTAAGAGGACCGGGACAGAGCGTGCGAGAGACCCAGTACTTC. Variable domain in full (rest from reference TRBV11-2 and TRBJ2-5): EAGVAQSPRYKIIEKRQSVAFWCNPISGHATLYWYQQILGQGPKLLIQFQNNGVVDDSQLPKDRFSAERLKGVDSTLKIQPAKLEDSAVYLCASSLRGPGQSVRETQYFGPGTRLLVL.

The chain has TRBV5-1 and TRBJ2-5, with a possible D match to TRBD1 (6 bases). V gave up 4 bases and J gave up 3 bases, with 16 bases separating them. Germline assignment: CDR1 SGHRS and CDR2 YFSETQ. The CDR3 covers 15 residues. Here the CDR3 DNA reads TGCGCCAGCAGCGGAACAGGGCTCCGGGAAGAGACCCAGTACTTC. This codes for CASSGTGLREETQYF.

The chain uses TRBV6-5 and TRBJ2-5, with 8 bases fitting TRBD2. Germline CDR1 reads MNHEY; CDR2 reads SVGAGI. This CDR3 region has 14 residues. Trimming cost V 8 bases and J 4 bases; bases outside gene matches: 9. The DNA for the CDR3 is TGTGCCAGCGACGACGGGGGGGCGTTAGAGACCCAGTACTTC. Translating it yields CASDDGGALETQYF.

This sequence joins TRBV24-1 and TRBJ1-2; D gene unclear. Germline V gives CDR1 KGHDR, CDR2 SFDVKD. The V end was cut by 5 bases, the J end by 7 bases, with 16 bases between. The CDR3 loop spans 14 amino acids. The CDR3: CATSGLGDGRGYTF. CDR3 in DNA: TGTGCCACCAGTGGCCTGGGAGATGGCCGTGGCTACACCTTC.

The chain is built from TRBV19 and TRBJ1-6; 9 nucleotides match TRBD1. V lost 7 bases to trimming and J lost 5 bases; unmatched junction nucleotides: 6. Looked up from germline, CDR1 is LNHDA and CDR2 is SQIVND (reference sequence). The CDR3 contains 15 residues. The CDR3, as DNA: TGTGCCAGTAACCTGGGGACAGGGCATAATTCACCCCTCCACTTT. Encoded protein: CASNLGTGHNSPLHF. Based on the CDR3 plus reference TRBV19 and TRBJ1-6, the full variable domain is DGGITQSPKYLFRKEGQNVTLSCEQNLNHDAMYWYRQDPGQGLRLIYYSQIVNDFQKGDIAEGYSVSREKKESFPLTVTSAQKNPTAFYLCASNLGTGHNSPLHFGNGTRLTVT.

This chain connects TRBV3-1 (or the pseudogene TRBV3-2) to TRBJ1-3; 9 bases fit TRBD1. V was clipped by 4 bases and J by 6 bases; unmatched bases: 13. CDR1 LGHDT and CDR2 YNNKEL come from the germline V gene (reference sequence). The CDR3 sequence is 17 residues long. The CDR3 coding sequence is TGTGCCAGCAGCCCTTCCTTTATGGGACAGGGAGTAAACACCATATATTTT. This gives the protein CASSPSFMGQGVNTIYF.

The count of this clone is one. The CDR3 region is CASSRADSSGYGYTF. The CDR3 bases are TGTGCCAGCAGCCGAGCGGACAGTTCGGGCTATGGCTACACCTTC. V and J are TRBV7-8 and TRBJ1-2; possibly TRBD1 for D (6 bases). CDR1 SGHVS and CDR2 FQNEAQ come from the germline V gene. CDR3 length: 15 residues. Between the trimmed V and J ends, which lost 5 bases and 4 bases, there was a span of 17 bases. Full variable domain (outside the CDR3, taken from reference TRBV7-8 and TRBJ1-2): GAGVSQSPRYKVAKRGQDVALRCDPISGHVSLFWYQQALGQGPEFLTYFQNEAQLDKSGLPSDRFFAERPEGSVSTLKIQRTQQEDSAVYLCASSRADSSGYGYTFGSGTRLTVV.

This CDR3 reads CSVVQGGYGYTF. The CDR3 region has the DNA TGCAGCGTTGTACAGGGGGGCTATGGCTACACCTTC. The rearrangement links TRBV29-1 to TRBJ1-2, with 8 bases that match TRBD1. The CDR3 spans 12 residues. Per the germline V gene, CDR1 is SQVTM and CDR2 is ANQGSEA. V trimming: 4 bases; J trimming: 4 bases; junction bases outside the gene matches: 2. Drawing the rest from reference TRBV29-1 and TRBJ1-2, the complete variable domain is SAVISQKPSRDICQRGTSLTIQCQVDSQVTMMFWYRQQPGQSLTLIATANQGSEATYESGFVIDKFPISRPNLTFSTLTVSNMSPEDSSIYLCSVVQGGYGYTFGSGTRLTVV.

The chain links TRBV6-1 to TRBJ2-7; 11 nucleotides line up with TRBD1. Losses at the gene ends were 1 base for V and 4 bases for J; bases not matched to a gene: 3. The germline V gene has CDR1 MNHNS and CDR2 SASEGT. CDR3 length: 15 residues. CDR3 region: CASSEGGTGGYEQYV. The CDR3 coding sequence is TGTGCCAGCAGTGAAGGGGGGACAGGGGGTTACGAGCAGTACGTC.

V gene TRBV6-1 combines with J gene TRBJ1-5; D possibly corresponds to TRBD1 (6 bases). Germline lookup yields CDR1 MNHNS and CDR2 SASEGT. The CDR3 totals 17 residues. V lost 4 bases, J lost 0 bases, and 16 bases lay in between. This chain's CDR3 is CASSGTIQGDSNQPQHF. The CDR3 bases are TGTGCCAGCAGTGGAACCATACAGGGAGATAGCAATCAGCCCCAGCATTTT.

This chain uses TRBV9 with TRBJ2-2; 9 bases line up with TRBD2. Germline V gene data show CDR1 as SGDLS and CDR2 as YYNGEE. The junction had 11 bases not matched to a gene; V was cut back by 3 bases and J by 5 bases. This CDR3 spans 17 amino acids. CDR3 DNA: TGTGCCAGCAGCGCCGAGGGACTAGCCCTAATTACCGGGGAGCTGTTTTTT. It yields the protein CASSAEGLALITGELFF.

This clone was detected only a few times. This chain connects TRBV6-4 to TRBJ1-6; 10 nucleotides align to TRBD1. Germline CDR1 reads MRHNA; CDR2 reads SNTAGT. The V gene end was trimmed by 5 bases and the J gene end by 10 bases; junction bases not matched to a gene: 11. The CDR3 length is 16 residues. The DNA of the CDR3 is TGTGCCAGCAGTTCCAGTACCGGGACAGGGGCATCACCCCTCCACTTT. As protein: CASSSSTGTGASPLHF.

The rearrangement joins TRBV20-1 to TRBJ1-1; no firm D call. The CDR3 spans 11 residues. V was clipped by 0 bases and J by 8 bases, with 7 bases between them. CDR1 and CDR2 from the germline V gene are DFQATT and SNEGSKA (reference sequence). CDR3 loop: CSARDRREAFF. CDR3 nucleotides: TGCAGTGCTAGAGATCGCCGGGAAGCTTTCTTT.